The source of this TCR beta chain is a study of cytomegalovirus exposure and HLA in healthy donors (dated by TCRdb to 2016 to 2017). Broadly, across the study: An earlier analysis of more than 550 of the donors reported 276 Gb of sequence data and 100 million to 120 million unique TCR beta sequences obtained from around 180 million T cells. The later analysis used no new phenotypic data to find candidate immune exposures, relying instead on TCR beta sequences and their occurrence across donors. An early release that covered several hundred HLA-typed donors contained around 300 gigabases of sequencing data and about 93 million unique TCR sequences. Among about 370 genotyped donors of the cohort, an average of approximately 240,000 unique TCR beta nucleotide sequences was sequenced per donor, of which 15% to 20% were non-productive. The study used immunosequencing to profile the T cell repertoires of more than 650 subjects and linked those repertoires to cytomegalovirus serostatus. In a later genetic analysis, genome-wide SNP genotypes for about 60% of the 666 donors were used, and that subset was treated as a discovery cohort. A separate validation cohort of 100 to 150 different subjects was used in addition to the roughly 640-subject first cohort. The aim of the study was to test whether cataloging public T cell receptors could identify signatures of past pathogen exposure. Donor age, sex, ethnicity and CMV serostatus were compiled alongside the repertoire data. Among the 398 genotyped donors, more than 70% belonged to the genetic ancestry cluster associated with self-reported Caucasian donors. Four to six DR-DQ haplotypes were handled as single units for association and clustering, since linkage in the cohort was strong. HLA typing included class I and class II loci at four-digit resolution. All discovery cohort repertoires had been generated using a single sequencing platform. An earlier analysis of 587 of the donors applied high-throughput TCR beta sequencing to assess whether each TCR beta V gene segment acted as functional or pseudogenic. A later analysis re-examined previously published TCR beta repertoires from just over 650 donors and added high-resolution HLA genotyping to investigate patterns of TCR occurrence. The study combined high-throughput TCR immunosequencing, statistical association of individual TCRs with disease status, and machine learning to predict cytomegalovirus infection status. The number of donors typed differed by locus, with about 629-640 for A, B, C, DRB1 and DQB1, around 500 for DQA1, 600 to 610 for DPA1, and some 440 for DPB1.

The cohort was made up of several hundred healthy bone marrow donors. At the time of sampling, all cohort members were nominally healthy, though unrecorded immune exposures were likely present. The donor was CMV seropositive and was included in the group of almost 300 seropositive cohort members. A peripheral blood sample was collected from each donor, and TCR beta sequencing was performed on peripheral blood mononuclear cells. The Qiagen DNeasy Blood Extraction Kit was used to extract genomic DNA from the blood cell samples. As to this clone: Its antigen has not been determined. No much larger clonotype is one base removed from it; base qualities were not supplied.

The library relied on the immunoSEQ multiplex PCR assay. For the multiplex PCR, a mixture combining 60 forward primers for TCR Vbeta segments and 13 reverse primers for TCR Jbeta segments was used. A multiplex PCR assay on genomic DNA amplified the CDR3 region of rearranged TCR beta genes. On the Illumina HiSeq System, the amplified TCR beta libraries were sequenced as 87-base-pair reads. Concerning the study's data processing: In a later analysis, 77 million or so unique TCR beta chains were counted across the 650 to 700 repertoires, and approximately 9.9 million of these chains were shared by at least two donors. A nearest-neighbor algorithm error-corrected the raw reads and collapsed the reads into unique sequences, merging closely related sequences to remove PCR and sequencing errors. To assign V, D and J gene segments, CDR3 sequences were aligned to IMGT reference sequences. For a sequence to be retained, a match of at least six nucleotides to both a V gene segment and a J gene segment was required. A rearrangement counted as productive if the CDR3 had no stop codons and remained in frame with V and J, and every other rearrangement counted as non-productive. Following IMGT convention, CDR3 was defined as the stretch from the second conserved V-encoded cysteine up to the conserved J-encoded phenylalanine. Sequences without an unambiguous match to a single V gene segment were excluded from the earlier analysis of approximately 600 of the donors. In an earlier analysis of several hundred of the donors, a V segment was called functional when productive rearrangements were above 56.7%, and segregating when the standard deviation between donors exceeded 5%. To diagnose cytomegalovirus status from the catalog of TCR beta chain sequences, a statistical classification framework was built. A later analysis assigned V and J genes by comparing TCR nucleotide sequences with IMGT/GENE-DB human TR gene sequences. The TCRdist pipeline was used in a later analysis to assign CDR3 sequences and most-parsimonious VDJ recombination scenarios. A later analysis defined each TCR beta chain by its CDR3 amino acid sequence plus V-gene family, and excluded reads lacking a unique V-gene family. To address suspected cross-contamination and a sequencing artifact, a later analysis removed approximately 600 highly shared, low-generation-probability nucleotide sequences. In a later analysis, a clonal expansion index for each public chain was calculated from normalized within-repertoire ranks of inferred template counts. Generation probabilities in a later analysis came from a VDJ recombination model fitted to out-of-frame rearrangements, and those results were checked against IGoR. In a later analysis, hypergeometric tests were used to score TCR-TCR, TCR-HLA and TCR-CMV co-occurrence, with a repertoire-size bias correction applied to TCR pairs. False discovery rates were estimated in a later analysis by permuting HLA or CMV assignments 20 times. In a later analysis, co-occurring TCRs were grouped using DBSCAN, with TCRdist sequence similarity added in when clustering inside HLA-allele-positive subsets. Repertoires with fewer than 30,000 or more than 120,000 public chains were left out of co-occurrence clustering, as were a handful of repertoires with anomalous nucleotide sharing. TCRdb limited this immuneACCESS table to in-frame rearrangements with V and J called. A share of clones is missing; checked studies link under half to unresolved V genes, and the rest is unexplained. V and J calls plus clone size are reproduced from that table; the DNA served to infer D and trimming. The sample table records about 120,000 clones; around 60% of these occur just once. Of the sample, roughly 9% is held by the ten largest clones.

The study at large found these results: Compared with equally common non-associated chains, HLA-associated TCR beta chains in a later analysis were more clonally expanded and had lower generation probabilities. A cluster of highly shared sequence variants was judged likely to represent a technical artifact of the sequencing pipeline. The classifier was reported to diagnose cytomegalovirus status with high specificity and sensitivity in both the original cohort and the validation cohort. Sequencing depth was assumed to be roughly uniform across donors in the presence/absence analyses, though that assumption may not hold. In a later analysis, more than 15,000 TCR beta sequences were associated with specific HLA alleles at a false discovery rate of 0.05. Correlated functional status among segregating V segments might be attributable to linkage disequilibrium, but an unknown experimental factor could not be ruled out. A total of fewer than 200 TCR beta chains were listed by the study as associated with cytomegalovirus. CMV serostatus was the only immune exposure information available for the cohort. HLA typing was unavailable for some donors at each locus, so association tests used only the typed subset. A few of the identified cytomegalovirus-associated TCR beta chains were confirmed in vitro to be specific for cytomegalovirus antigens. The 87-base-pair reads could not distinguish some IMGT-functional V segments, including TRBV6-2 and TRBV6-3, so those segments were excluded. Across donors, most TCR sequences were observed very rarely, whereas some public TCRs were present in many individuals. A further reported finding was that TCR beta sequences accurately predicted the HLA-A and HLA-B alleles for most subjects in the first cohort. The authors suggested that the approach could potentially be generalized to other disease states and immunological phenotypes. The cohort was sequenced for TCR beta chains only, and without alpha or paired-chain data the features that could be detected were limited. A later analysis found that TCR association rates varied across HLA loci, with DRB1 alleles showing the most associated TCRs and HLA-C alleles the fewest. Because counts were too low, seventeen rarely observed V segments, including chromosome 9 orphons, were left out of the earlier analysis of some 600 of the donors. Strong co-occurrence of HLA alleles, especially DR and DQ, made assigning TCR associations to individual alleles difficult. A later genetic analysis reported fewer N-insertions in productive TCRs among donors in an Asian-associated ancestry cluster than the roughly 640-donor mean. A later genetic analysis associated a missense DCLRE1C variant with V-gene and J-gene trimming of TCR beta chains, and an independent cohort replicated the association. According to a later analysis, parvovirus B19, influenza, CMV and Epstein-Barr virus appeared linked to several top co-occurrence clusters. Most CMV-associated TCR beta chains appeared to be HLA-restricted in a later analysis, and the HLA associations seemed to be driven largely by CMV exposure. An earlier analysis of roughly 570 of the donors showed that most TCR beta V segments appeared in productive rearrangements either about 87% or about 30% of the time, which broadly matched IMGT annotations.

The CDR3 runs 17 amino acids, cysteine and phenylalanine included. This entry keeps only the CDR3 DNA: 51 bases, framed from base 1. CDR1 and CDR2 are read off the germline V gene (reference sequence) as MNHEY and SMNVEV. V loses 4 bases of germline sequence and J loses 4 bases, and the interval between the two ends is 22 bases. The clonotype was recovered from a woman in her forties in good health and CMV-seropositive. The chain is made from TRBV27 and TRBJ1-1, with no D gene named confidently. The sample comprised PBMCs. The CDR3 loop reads CASSSLPRPGNGTEAFF. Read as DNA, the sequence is TGTGCCAGCAGTTCTTTACCCAGACCGGGTAATGGCACTGAAGCTTTCTTT.